The 18 T cell receptor beta chains below come from one sample, sequenced in a study of T cell repertoires in cytomegalovirus infection. Antigens for these TCRs are unknown. TCRdb recomputed calls from the reads with MiXCR, one row per CDR3 protein. The table shows 900,000 to 950,000 distinct CDR3 sequences, with roughly 30% occurring only once. The sample was cultured CD8+ T cells from PBMCs, taken from culture after CMV antigen stimulation. The source is a human donor in good health (CMV status not recorded). Some clones in this sample may be carry-over from other donors' samples.

In its sample, this clonotype was seen a few times. The rearrangement links TRBV6-2 or TRBV6-3 to TRBJ1-5; unclear D gene. CDR1 is MNHEY and CDR2 is SVGEGT in the germline V gene. Trimming removed 5 bases at V and 5 bases at J, with 16 bases between. The length of the CDR3 is 15 residues. The CDR3 spells CASSPQADVDQPQHF. CDR3 nucleotides: TGTGCCAGCAGTCCCCAAGCGGATGTGGATCAGCCCCAGCATTTT.

This clonotype occurred a few times. The CDR3 reads CASSESPGGWKPSNQPQHF. CDR3 bases: TGTGCCAGCAGTGAAAGCCCAGGTGGGTGGAAACCTAGCAATCAGCCCCAGCATTTT. The chain combines TRBV6-1 with TRBJ1-5; D is undetermined. The CDR3 sequence is 19 residues long. Between the trimmed V and J ends, which lost 2 bases and 0 bases, there was a span of 20 bases. Looked up from germline, CDR1 is MNHNS and CDR2 is SASEGT.

The sample holds a few counts of this clonotype. V is TRBV28 and J is TRBJ2-2; 7 nucleotides agree with TRBD1. This CDR3 spans 13 amino acids. After removal of 8 bases from V and 1 base from J, the junction contained 1 base not matched to a gene. Per the germline V gene, CDR1 is MDHEN and CDR2 is SYDVKM. In nucleotides, the CDR3 is TGTGCCAGCGACAGGGTGAACACCGGGGAGCTGTTTTTT. Its translation is CASDRVNTGELFF.

This clonotype turned up a few times. The rearrangement links TRBV7-9 to TRBJ1-2; 7 nucleotides line up with TRBD1. Trimming removed 0 bases from V and 1 base from J; junction bases left unmatched: 17. From germline, CDR1 is SEHNR and CDR2 FQNEAQ (reference sequence). The CDR3 is made up of 20 amino acids. CDR3 amino acids: CASSLANLAGTAKHNYGYTF. DNA for the CDR3: TGTGCCAGCAGCTTAGCCAATCTAGCCGGGACAGCTAAACATAACTATGGCTACACCTTC. Full variable domain (remainder filled in from reference TRBV7-9 and TRBJ1-2): DTGVSQNPRHKITKRGQNVTFRCDPISEHNRLYWYRQTLGQGPEFLTYFQNEAQLEKSRLLSDRFSAERPKGSFSTLEIQRTEQGDSAMYLCASSLANLAGTAKHNYGYTFGSGTRLTVV.

The genes are TRBV4-1 and TRBJ1-5; 10 bases fit TRBD1. The germline CDR1 and CDR2 sequences are MGHRA and YSYEKL. The CDR3 consists of 17 residues. V was pared by 3 bases and J by 6 bases, with 11 bases of the junction left unmatched. Here the CDR3 reads CASSHLHGQGEAQPQHF. As DNA, the CDR3 is TGCGCCAGCAGCCATCTCCACGGACAGGGGGAAGCTCAGCCCCAGCATTTT.

This clonotype has a count of ten or more. The CDR3 loop reads CASSQGLGNEQFF. The CDR3 region has the DNA TGCGCCAGCAGCCAAGGATTAGGAAATGAGCAGTTCTTC. The chain has TRBV4-1 and TRBJ2-1, with D hard to call. The V gene lost 1 base and the J gene lost 7 bases, with 8 bases spanning the gap. Germline V lookup: CDR1 MGHRA, CDR2 YSYEKL. The CDR3 has 13 residues.

This clonotype was picked up a small number of times. This rearrangement joins TRBV14 to TRBJ2-7, with D tentatively TRBD2 (5 bases). V shed 5 bases and J shed 3 bases, with 11 bases lying between them. CDR1 is SGHDN, CDR2 FVKESK, per germline. CDR3 size: 13 residues. The CDR3 region has the DNA TGTGCCAGCAGCGGTTCGGGGAGCTACGAGCAGTACTTC. This codes for CASSGSGSYEQYF.

This clonotype was counted many times. The rearrangement uses TRBV12-3 or TRBV12-4 and TRBJ1-1; 9 bases agree with TRBD1. CDR3 size: 15 residues. The junction had 9 bases not matched to a gene; V was cut back by 5 bases and J by 5 bases. CDR3 sequence reads: CASSLTGTGFTEAFF. CDR3 coding DNA: TGTGCCAGCAGTCTCACCGGGACAGGGTTTACTGAAGCTTTCTTT.

J is TRBJ2-7 and V is TRBV7-6; the match to TRBD1 covers 12 bases. This CDR3 has 16 residues. The ends lost 5 bases at V and 7 bases at J; junction bases unmatched: 12. Germline CDR1 SGHVS, CDR2 FNYEAQ. DNA for the CDR3: TGTGCCAGCAGCGGGGGGGAGGGACAGGGGGCGGAGGAGCAGTACGTC. Protein: CASSGGEGQGAEEQYV.

This sequence joins TRBV11-2 and TRBJ2-2; D tentatively fits TRBD1 or TRBD2 (5 bases each). Germline CDR1 and CDR2: SGHAT and FQNNGV. This CDR3 spans 15 amino acids. The ends were cut back, 5 bases at V and 4 bases at J, with 14 bases in the middle. In nucleotides, the CDR3 is TGTGCCAGCAGCCAGGGACCCCGAGGCACCGGGGAGCTGTTTTTT. It codes for CASSQGPRGTGELFF.

This clonotype was detected a few times. The chain uses TRBV10-2 and TRBJ2-1, with D hard to call. Trimming stripped 6 bases from V and 0 bases from J, with 12 bases between. CDR3 length: 15 residues. Germline lookup yields CDR1 WSHSY and CDR2 SAAADI. CDR3 in amino acids: CASRPDLSSYNEQFF. Written as DNA, the CDR3 is TGCGCCAGCAGACCCGACCTAAGCTCCTACAATGAGCAGTTCTTC.

This clonotype has only a few counts. V usage is TRBV2 and J usage is TRBJ2-7; perhaps TRBD1 as D (6 bases). The CDR3 consists of 11 residues. Germline V gene lookup returns CDR1 SNHLY and CDR2 FYNNEI. V was trimmed by 8 bases and J by 3 bases, leaving 8 bases between them. CDR3 DNA: TGTGCCAGCCGGACAGACTACGAGCAGTACTTC. Amino acid sequence: CASRTDYEQYF.

The chain uses TRBV6-5 and TRBJ1-2; no definite D call. V gave up 5 bases and J gave up 8 bases, with 21 bases separating them. Germline loops: CDR1 MNHEY, CDR2 SVGAGI. This CDR3 comprises 15 residues. CDR3 residues: CASSPLRSGKGGYTF. The CDR3 bases are TGTGCCAGCAGTCCCCTCCGGTCCGGGAAGGGCGGCTACACCTTC.

This clonotype was seen only a few times. V is TRBV11-2 and J is TRBJ1-1, with TRBD1 as a possible D gene (5 bases). The CDR3 has 13 amino acids. CDR1 is SGHAT and CDR2 is FQNNGV in the germline V gene. With 5 bases removed from V and 11 bases from J, the gap between germline ends came to 18 bases. CDR3 nucleotide sequence: TGTGCCAGCAGCCCGGGGGGGTATCCCGGGGCTTTCTTT. Its protein is CASSPGGYPGAFF.

This clonotype occurred many times. The V and J genes are TRBV7-8 and TRBJ1-2; D ambiguous. The CDR3 has 14 residues. Trimming cost V 2 bases and J 8 bases, with 15 bases left between them. CDR1 is SGHVS and CDR2 is FQNEAQ in the germline V gene. CDR3 loop: CASSLRAANQGYTF. The CDR3 region has the DNA TGTGCCAGCAGCTTAAGGGCCGCAAACCAAGGCTACACCTTC.

The chain employs TRBV6-6 and TRBJ1-6; 8 positions agree with TRBD1. Per the germline V gene, CDR1 is MNHNY and CDR2 is SVGAGI (reference sequence). The junction had 8 bases not matched to a gene; V was cut back by 11 bases and J by 8 bases. The CDR3 contains 13 residues. In DNA form, the CDR3 reads TGTGCCCACAGGGGGGCAGGGGATTCACCCCTCCACTTT. The encoded protein is CAHRGAGDSPLHF.

To note about this clonotype: The junction differs from germline at one of its ends, possibly a read error. This chain links TRBV12-5 with TRBJ1-1; no definite D call. The CDR3 is 13 amino acids. CDR1 is LGHNT, CDR2 FRNRAP, per germline. The CDR3 sequence: CTSDTTMNTEAFF. DNA of the CDR3: TGTACTAGTGACACAACTATGAACACTGAAGCTTTCTTT.

J is TRBJ2-2 and V is TRBV10-3, with TRBD2 matching 7 bases. This CDR3 spans 15 amino acids. With 5 bases clipped from V and 2 bases from J, the junction kept 5 bases outside the gene matches. Germline V lookup: CDR1 ENHRY, CDR2 SYGVKD. The CDR3 here is CAISSGTTNTGELFF. The CDR3 DNA follows: TGTGCCATCAGTTCCGGGACTACTAACACCGGGGAGCTGTTTTTT.